This T cell receptor (beta chain) came from a study of T cell changes during pregnancy in multiple sclerosis (dated by TCRdb to between 2018 and 2021). Background on the whole study: In women with multiple sclerosis, the researchers looked at how the T cell repertoire shifted as pregnancy progressed.

About this clone itself: Its antigen is currently not known. Base qualities are missing; no much larger clone stands one base away.

Receptor libraries were prepared by the immunoSEQ multiplex PCR assay. In TCRdb, the immuneACCESS table is reduced to in-frame sequences with V and J assigned. These tables do not hold every clone; where another copy was compared, an unresolved V gene accounts for under half, and the others remain unexplained. The sample table shows around 50,000 clones, and 80% to 95% are seen once. The ten largest clones capture 0.61% of the sample. The origin of this receptor is a female donor in good health, enrolled as a control in a pregnancy study. The material was CD4+ T cells from peripheral blood mononuclear cells, obtained after pregnancy.

The sequence in DNA is TGTGCCAGCAGCTCCCAGTCACCCCTCCACTTT. This codes for CASSSQSPLHF. The rearranged segments are TRBV11-2 and TRBJ1-6, with an unclear D gene assignment. V was cut back by 4 bases and J by 10 bases, leaving a gap of 5 bases between them. The CDR3 numbers 11 residues from cysteine through phenylalanine. The DNA shown is the 33-base CDR3, in frame from base 1. Via the germline V gene, CDR1 is SGHAT and CDR2 FQNNGV.